This entry features one T cell receptor (beta chain) sequence. The sample contains more than one DNA sequence encoding this CDR3. This specimen belongs to a study of shared clonotypes between healthy human individuals. Naive CD8 cells lacked CD45RO and underwent positive selection for CCR7, leaving out terminally differentiated effector memory CD45RA+ cells. V shed 2 bases and J 2 bases; nucleotides not matched to a gene: 4. CDR3 length equals 15 residues. The germline gives CDR1 MNHNS, CDR2 SASEGT. Methods used by the authors: As immunoSEQ supplied junction-only sequences (without quality scores), filtering differed. Assay used: immunoSEQ multiplex PCR; TCRdb lists only in-frame clones, some missing. That table gives V, J and clone size, and the DNA gave D and trimming. The sample holds roughly 2.1 million clones; about 92% are singletons and the top ten take about 1.5%.

The receptor was isolated from a man between 18 and 29 years old in good health. Some clones in this sample may be carry-over from other donors' samples. The sequenced sample was naive CD8+ T cells from PBMCs. This chain uses TRBV6-1 with TRBJ2-7; 9 bases agree with TRBD2. CDR3 sequence: CASSERASGTYEQYF. In DNA form, the CDR3 reads TGTGCCAGCAGTGAAAGGGCTAGCGGGACCTACGAGCAGTACTTC.